The 25 T cell receptor beta chains listed next were all sequenced from one sample in a study of beta chain features in type 1 diabetes. General study findings and limits: TCRB CDR3s were moderately but significantly shorter in Type 1 diabetes patients in all four CD4+ subsets.

Reverse transcribing all isolated RNA meant expressed TCRB transcripts were sequenced. The assay was immunoSEQ multiplex PCR, and TCRdb's table has in-frame clones only and misses some. The sample has about 650,000 clones; about an eighth are singletons. Their specific antigens are unknown. Sequencing was carried out using naive CD4+ T cells from blood. All receptors come from a man aged 25 to 40 with type 1 diabetes.

In the case of this clone: The sample carries other DNA sequences with the same CDR3. This sequence joins TRBV18 and TRBJ1-2; 10 nucleotides agree with TRBD1. The CDR3 extends over 14 amino acids. With 2 bases clipped from V and 6 bases from J, the junction kept 3 bases outside the gene matches. Germline CDR1 reads KGHSH; CDR2 reads LQKENI. In nucleotides, the CDR3 is TGTGCCAGCTCACCATTGACAGGGGGCGATGGCTACACCTTC. Its translation is CASSPLTGGDGYTF. Using reference TRBV18 and TRBJ1-2 for the parts outside the CDR3, the full variable domain is NAGVMQNPRHLVRRRGQEARLRCSPMKGHSHVYWYRQLPEEGLKFMVYLQKENIIDESGMPKERFSAEFPKEGPSILRIQQVVRGDSAAYFCASSPLTGGDGYTFGSGTRLTVV.

This clone occurred once. The chain joins TRBV7-2 to TRBJ1-2; 8 bases match TRBD1. The length of the CDR3 is 14 residues. Germline CDR1 and CDR2: SGHTA and FQGNSA. Losses at the gene ends were 5 bases for V and 6 bases for J; bases not matched to a gene: 8. The CDR3 spells CASSLRWTGNGYTF. The CDR3 coding sequence is TGTGCCAGCAGCCTTCGGTGGACAGGGAATGGCTACACCTTC.

The V gene is TRBV7-2, the J gene TRBJ1-2, with D unresolved. The CDR3 totals 16 residues. V was pared by 0 bases and J by 0 bases, with 11 bases between. The germline gives CDR1 SGHTA, CDR2 FQGNSA. CDR3 nucleotides: TGTGCCAGCAGCTTAGCAGCAACTCCTTCTAACTATGGCTACACCTTC. It is translated as CASSLAATPSNYGYTF.

This chain links TRBV10-1 with TRBJ2-3, with D unclear. The CDR3 totals 13 residues. Trimming stripped 3 bases from V and 4 bases from J, with 8 bases between. Germline CDR1 WNHNN, CDR2 SYGVQD (reference sequence). For the CDR3, the DNA is TGCGCCAGCAGTGAAATGGGCGCAGATACGCAGTATTTT. Translating it yields CASSEMGADTQYF.

This clone was seen a few times. The V and J genes are TRBV2 and TRBJ1-6; D perhaps matches TRBD1 (6 bases). The CDR3 runs to 15 residues. Trimming took 7 bases from V and 10 from J, leaving 20 bases between them. CDR1 and CDR2 from the germline V gene are SNHLY and FYNNEI. The CDR3 region has the DNA TGTGCCAGCACCGGGCAGGGGCAGGGTAGATCACCCCTCCACTTT. It yields the protein CASTGQGQGRSPLHF.

Details on this clone: The same CDR3 is also encoded by other DNA sequences in this sample. The chain has TRBV25-1 and TRBJ2-3; D not resolved. CDR3 length equals 13 residues. CDR1 is MGHDK and CDR2 is SYGVNS in the germline V gene. V shed 3 bases and J shed 0 bases, with 4 bases lying between them. In DNA, the CDR3 is TGTGCCAGCAGTGATCCTAGCACAGATACGCAGTATTTT. Its protein product is CASSDPSTDTQYF.

This clone was recorded a few times. The rearrangement uses TRBV10-3 and TRBJ2-1; 8 bases fit TRBD1. J lost 0 bases, V lost 6 bases, and 4 bases had no gene match. Germline assignment: CDR1 ENHRY and CDR2 SYGVKD. The CDR3 extends over 15 amino acids. This chain's CDR3 is CAIRSDRGSYNEQFF. DNA for the CDR3: TGTGCCATCAGAAGTGACAGGGGCTCCTACAATGAGCAGTTCTTC.

Remarks on this clone: This CDR3 is also generated by other DNA sequences in the sample. The CDR3 region is CASSYSGNSYEQYF. The CDR3 DNA sequence: TGTGCCAGCAGTTACTCCGGAAACAGCTACGAGCAGTACTTC. V and J are TRBV6-5 and TRBJ2-7, with D uncertain. Germline values: CDR1 MNHEY, CDR2 SVGAGI. The V and J ends lost 0 bases and 3 bases respectively, with 9 bases between them. This CDR3 is 14 amino acids long.

This clone has more than one count but fewer than ten. The CDR3, as DNA: TGTGCCTGGAGTGTTAACAGGGGCTCCTATAATTCACCCCTCCACTTT. Translation: CAWSVNRGSYNSPLHF. V is TRBV30 and J is TRBJ1-6, with 7 positions matching TRBD1. V gave up 0 bases and J gave up 0 bases; unmatched junction bases: 2. The length of the CDR3 is 16 residues. Germline values: CDR1 GTSNPN, CDR2 SVGIG (reference sequence).

This clone was seen a handful of times. This chain connects TRBV5-6 to TRBJ2-5, with 7 nucleotides matching TRBD1. V trimming: 4 bases; J trimming: 5 bases; junction bases outside the gene matches: 14. The V gene's germline CDR1 is SGHDT and CDR2 YYEEEE. The CDR3 sequence is 16 residues long. This chain's CDR3 is CASSALGQRSGETQYF. The CDR3 coding sequence is TGTGCCAGCAGCGCCTTGGGACAGCGCTCTGGGGAGACCCAGTACTTC.

The V gene is TRBV5-1, the J gene TRBJ2-3; 7 nucleotides agree with TRBD1. Trimming took 0 bases from V and 3 from J; bases not matched to a gene: 7. The germline V gene encodes CDR1 SGHRS and CDR2 YFSETQ. This CDR3 spans 16 amino acids. DNA for the CDR3: TGCGCCAGCAGCTTGGGACAGGGTGACTGGACAGATACGCAGTATTTT. This codes for CASSLGQGDWTDTQYF.

The chain recombines TRBV7-2 with TRBJ1-1, with D possibly TRBD1 on 5 matching bases. Germline assignment: CDR1 SGHTA and CDR2 FQGNSA. With 3 bases removed from V and 4 bases from J, the gap between germline ends came to 15 bases. The CDR3 consists of 15 residues. The CDR3 here is CASSFDQGHGTEAFF. The CDR3 DNA is TGTGCCAGCAGCTTCGATCAGGGTCACGGCACTGAAGCTTTCTTT.

There are a few counts of this clone. The CDR3 reads CASSLAEPPFLHDTQYF. Here the CDR3 DNA reads TGCGCCAGCAGCTTGGCCGAACCACCATTTCTTCACGATACGCAGTATTTT. The J gene is TRBJ2-3, the V gene TRBV5-1; D remains ambiguous. V lost 0 bases to trimming and J lost 6 bases, with 20 bases between them. Looked up from germline, CDR1 is SGHRS and CDR2 is YFSETQ. CDR3 length equals 17 residues. The entire variable domain, with the rest obtained from reference TRBV5-1 and TRBJ2-3, is as follows: KAGVTQTPRYLIKTRGQQVTLSCSPISGHRSVSWYQQTPGQGLQFLFEYFSETQRNKGNFPGRFSGRQFSNSRSEMNVSTLELGDSALYLCASSLAEPPFLHDTQYFGPGTRLTVL.

The V call is TRBV29-1, the J call TRBJ2-2; 9 nucleotides agree with TRBD1. The CDR3 is made up of 16 amino acids. V was clipped by 7 bases and J by 6 bases; unmatched bases: 15. The germline CDR1 and CDR2 sequences are SQVTM and ANQGSEA. The CDR3 loop is CSALKWGTGRSGELFF. The CDR3 DNA reads TGCAGCGCCCTGAAGTGGGGGACAGGGAGGTCCGGGGAGCTGTTTTTT.

The rearrangement joins TRBV11-3 to TRBJ2-2; no reliable D call. V lost 5 bases, J lost 6 bases, and 10 bases lay in between. The CDR3 totals 13 residues. Germline V gives CDR1 SGHNT, CDR2 YENEEA. The CDR3 sequence: CASSPRGPGELFF. CDR3 bases: TGTGCCAGCAGCCCCCGAGGCCCCGGGGAGCTGTTTTTT.

The gene calls are TRBV10-3 and TRBJ1-1; 10 nucleotides line up with TRBD1. This CDR3 contains 17 residues. The V and J ends lost 4 bases and 1 base, in that order; junction bases with no gene match: 9. Germline lookup yields CDR1 ENHRY and CDR2 SYGVKD. CDR3 sequence reads: CAISAGTGAFGNTEAFF. The CDR3 DNA follows: TGTGCCATCAGTGCCGGGACAGGGGCCTTTGGGAACACTGAAGCTTTCTTT.

This chain links TRBV5-6 with TRBJ1-5; tentative D call: TRBD1 (5 bases). The germline CDR1 and CDR2 sequences are SGHDT and YYEEEE. The V and J ends lost 4 bases and 4 bases respectively, with 9 bases between them. The CDR3 length is 13 residues. The CDR3 here is CASSRTPNQPQHF. CDR3 nucleotides: TGTGCCAGCAGCCGGACACCGAATCAGCCCCAGCATTTT.

This clone was counted between two and nine times. The chain couples TRBV18 to TRBJ2-5, with D perhaps TRBD1 (5 bases). V was pared by 1 base and J by 1 base, with 10 bases between. The V gene's germline CDR1 is KGHSH and CDR2 LQKENI. The CDR3 is made up of 15 amino acids. CDR3 sequence (DNA): TGTGCCAGCTCACCACGAGGTGGGGCCCAAGAGACCCAGTACTTC. Its translation: CASSPRGGAQETQYF.

This chain connects TRBV6-5 to TRBJ2-7, with TRBD1 identical over 7 bases. Germline-derived CDR1 and CDR2 are MNHEY and SVGAGI. The CDR3 length is 13 residues. V gave up 10 bases and J gave up 2 bases; unmatched junction bases: 8. This chain's CDR3 is CATEGTVTYEQYF. CDR3 DNA sequence: TGTGCCACCGAAGGGACAGTTACCTACGAGCAGTACTTC.

The genes are TRBV7-2 and TRBJ2-7, with TRBD1 identical over 8 bases. After removal of 1 base from V and 8 bases from J, the junction contained 10 bases not matched to a gene. Germline V gene sequence: CDR1 SGHTA, CDR2 FQGNSA. The CDR3 has 15 residues. CDR3 sequence reads: CASSLGAQGVNQQYF. The CDR3 DNA sequence: TGTGCCAGCAGCTTAGGCGCACAGGGGGTGAACCAGCAGTACTTC.

This clone was counted a few times. The V gene is TRBV14, the J gene TRBJ2-5; TRBD1 might be the D (6 bases). The length of the CDR3 is 17 residues. CDR1 SGHDN and CDR2 FVKESK come from the germline V gene. Between the trimmed V and J ends, which lost 0 bases and 4 bases, there was a span of 18 bases. CDR3 DNA: TGTGCCAGCAGCCAAGAGCAGGGGCCCTTTTCTCCAGAGACCCAGTACTTC. Amino acid sequence: CASSQEQGPFSPETQYF.

Only a few counts were recorded for this clone. The chain joins TRBV9 to TRBJ2-3; 7 nucleotides line up with TRBD1. This CDR3 contains 16 residues. V dropped 4 bases and J dropped 2; count of bases not matched to a gene: 10. CDR1 SGDLS and CDR2 YYNGEE come from the germline V gene. The CDR3 coding sequence is TGTGCCAGCAGCAAGTCGGGACAGCTACCCACAGATACGCAGTATTTT. This gives the protein CASSKSGQLPTDTQYF.

This clone was picked up a small number of times. The V call is TRBV4-2, the J call TRBJ1-2; no firm D call. V was clipped by 1 base and J by 4 bases, with 7 bases between them. CDR1 and CDR2 (germline): LGHNA, YNFKEQ. This CDR3 is built from 13 residues. The chain's CDR3 is CASSQGHGYGYTF. The CDR3 DNA sequence: TGTGCCAGCAGCCAAGGGCACGGCTATGGCTACACCTTC.

This rearrangement joins TRBV2 to TRBJ2-3, with a weak D call TRBD1 (6 bases). Per the germline V gene, CDR1 is SNHLY and CDR2 is FYNNEI. CDR3 length: 13 residues. Trimming removed 3 bases at V and 9 bases at J, with 13 bases between. CDR3 amino acids: CASSEVTGLTQYF. The DNA of the CDR3 is TGTGCCAGCAGTGAGGTTACAGGGTTAACGCAGTATTTT. Filled out from reference TRBV2 and TRBJ2-3, the complete variable domain reads EPEVTQTPSHQVTQMGQEVILRCVPISNHLYFYWYRQILGQKVEFLVSFYNNEISEKSEIFDDQFSVERPDGSNFTLKIRSTKLEDSAMYFCASSEVTGLTQYFGPGTRLTVL.

The sample holds a few counts of this clone. The chain combines TRBV28 with TRBJ2-1; D might be TRBD2 (6 bases). The V and J ends lost 5 bases and 4 bases respectively, with 21 bases between them. This CDR3 region has 17 residues. Germline-derived CDR1 and CDR2 are MDHEN and SYDVKM. For the CDR3, the DNA is TGTGCCAGCAGTCCCTCCACTGCGCGGGGAGGATACAATGAGCAGTTCTTC. Amino acid sequence: CASSPSTARGGYNEQFF.